This T cell receptor beta chain was found in a study of OX40 agonist ivuxolimab in advanced cancers. Study background: Dose-escalation patients were diagnosed with hepatocellular carcinoma, melanoma, renal cell cancer or head and neck cancer.

Sequencing used immunoSEQ multiplex PCR; TCRdb keeps in-frame clones, though not all of them. The sample records 90,000 to 150,000 clones, 85% to 90% being singletons. The length of the CDR3 is 15 residues. Trimming removed 0 bases from V and 5 bases from J; junction bases left unmatched: 4. CDR1 and CDR2 from the germline V gene are SGHNT and YYREEE (reference sequence). This specimen consisted of CD4+ or CD8+ T cells sorted from blood, obtained in a trial of the OX40 agonist ivuxolimab. This rearrangement joins TRBV5-4 to TRBJ1-5; 8 bases map to TRBD1. The receptor was isolated from an adult with an advanced solid tumor such as melanoma, head and neck, liver or kidney cancer. The DNA for the CDR3 is TGTGCCAGCAGCTTGGGGACAGGGAGGGATCAGCCCCAGCATTTT. Translating it yields CASSLGTGRDQPQHF.